These 16 T cell receptor beta chains were sequenced from one sample in a study of blood T cell repertoires in COVID-19. Produced via immunoSEQ multiplex PCR; TCRdb's table is partial and in-frame only. The sample comprises over 250,000 clones, roughly 90% of which are singletons, and roughly 1.9% rests with the top ten. The sequenced sample was PBMCs or T cells enriched from blood (not recorded which). The receptors were sampled from a woman aged 55-70 years who had recovered from COVID-19.

Written as DNA, the CDR3 is TGTGCCAGCAGCCCAGGGGGCCTGAATTCACCCCTCCACTTT. Translated: CASSPGGLNSPLHF. The chain has TRBV3-1 (or the pseudogene TRBV3-2) and TRBJ1-6; 8 bases line up with TRBD1. Germline V CDR1 and CDR2: LGHDT, YNNKEL (reference sequence). V dropped 4 bases and J dropped 7; count of bases not matched to a gene: 3. This CDR3 has 14 residues.

V gene TRBV5-6 combines with J gene TRBJ2-3; weak D call: TRBD2 (5 bases). V lost 4 bases and J 0 bases, leaving 15 bases between the germline ends. Germline V lookup: CDR1 SGHDT, CDR2 YYEEEE. CDR3 length equals 16 residues. CDR3 loop: CASSTPSRTSTDTQYF. CDR3 bases: TGTGCCAGCAGCACCCCTAGCAGGACTAGCACAGATACGCAGTATTTT.

This clone appeared a single time. The chain couples TRBV28 to TRBJ1-5; D is possibly TRBD1 (6 bases). The germline V and J ends were trimmed by 7 bases and 6 bases, with 10 bases remaining between them. From germline, CDR1 is MDHEN and CDR2 SYDVKM. CDR3 size: 12 residues. The CDR3 here is CASNLQGQPQHF. The CDR3 DNA sequence: TGTGCCAGCAATCTACAGGGTCAGCCCCAGCATTTT. The full variable domain, with the rest looked up from reference TRBV28 and TRBJ1-5, is DVKVTQSSRYLVKRTGEKVFLECVQDMDHENMFWYRQDPGLGLRLIYFSYDVKMKEKGDIPEGYSVSREKKERFSLILESASTNQTSMYLCASNLQGQPQHFGDGTRLSIL.

This chain uses TRBV6-5 with TRBJ2-1; D perhaps matches TRBD2 (5 bases). The CDR3 is 13 residues long. The V end was cut by 6 bases, the J end by 4 bases, with 10 bases between. Germline-derived CDR1 and CDR2 are MNHEY and SVGAGI. Here the CDR3 reads CASSQDSYNEQFF. The CDR3, as DNA: TGTGCCAGCAGCCAGGACTCTTACAATGAGCAGTTCTTC.

The chain is built from TRBV30 and TRBJ1-1; D unclear. Per germline, CDR1 GTSNPN and CDR2 SVGIG (reference sequence). Trimming took 2 bases from V and 1 from J, leaving 8 bases between them. The CDR3 sequence is 13 residues long. The CDR3 sequence: CAWSSTPNTEAFF. The CDR3 DNA reads as TGTGCCTGGAGTTCAACACCGAACACTGAAGCTTTCTTT.

The V and J genes are TRBV29-1 and TRBJ2-7; 9 nucleotides match TRBD2. Trimming cost V 4 bases and J 1 base; bases outside gene matches: 8. From germline, CDR1 is SQVTM and CDR2 ANQGSEA. The CDR3 covers 15 residues. The CDR3 loop reads CSVGGVSGRSYEQYF. The CDR3 DNA reads TGCAGCGTTGGGGGGGTCAGCGGGAGGTCCTACGAGCAGTACTTC.

This clone was recorded only once. The chain carries TRBV20-1 and TRBJ1-2, with D possibly matching TRBD1 (5 bases). Germline CDR1 and CDR2: DFQATT and SNEGSKA (reference sequence). This CDR3 region has 11 residues. The CDR3 DNA sequence: TGCAGCAGCGACAGCTCTTATGGCTACACCTTC. It specifies CSSDSSYGYTF.

This chain links TRBV9 with TRBJ1-2; 10 bases fit TRBD1. The trim removed 4 bases at V and 2 bases at J, leaving 5 bases unmatched. CDR3 length equals 15 residues. CDR1 SGDLS and CDR2 YYNGEE come from the germline V gene. The CDR3: CASSPKDRGNYGYTF. The CDR3 DNA sequence: TGTGCCAGCAGCCCCAAGGACAGGGGGAACTATGGCTACACCTTC.

The chain recombines TRBV25-1 with TRBJ2-1, with TRBD2 identical over 8 bases. This CDR3 region has 15 residues. The V gene end was trimmed by 6 bases and the J gene end by 4 bases; junction bases not matched to a gene: 8. Looked up from germline, CDR1 is MGHDK and CDR2 is SYGVNS. The DNA for the CDR3 is TGTGCCAGCAGAGCGCCCGGGAGGGGATACAATGAGCAGTTCTTC. Translation: CASRAPGRGYNEQFF.

V is TRBV3-1 (or the pseudogene TRBV3-2) and J is TRBJ2-2, with D perhaps TRBD2 (6 bases). From germline, CDR1 is LGHDT and CDR2 YNNKEL (reference sequence). Trimming removed 4 bases at V and 0 bases at J, with 15 bases between. The CDR3 has 17 amino acids. CDR3 nucleotide sequence: TGTGCCAGCAGCCCTCGGGGGACGCTCCCGAACACCGGGGAGCTGTTTTTT. Protein product: CASSPRGTLPNTGELFF.

J is TRBJ2-7 and V is TRBV2; the match to TRBD1 covers 8 bases. V was pared by 7 bases and J by 3 bases, with 5 bases of the junction left unmatched. Germline V lookup: CDR1 SNHLY, CDR2 FYNNEI. The CDR3 spans 13 residues. CDR3 region: CASNLQGVYEQYF. The CDR3 DNA sequence: TGTGCCAGCAATTTACAGGGGGTCTACGAGCAGTACTTC.

This chain joins TRBV7-9 and TRBJ1-4; tentative D call: TRBD1 (5 bases). This CDR3 comprises 15 residues. The V gene lost 5 bases and the J gene lost 6 bases, with 16 bases spanning the gap. Germline lookup yields CDR1 SEHNR and CDR2 FQNEAQ (reference sequence). For the CDR3, the DNA is TGTGCCAGCAGCCCCGGTGGGGGGTCTTATGAAAAACTGTTTTTT. It encodes CASSPGGGSYEKLFF.

The chain carries TRBV5-1 and TRBJ2-5; 7 bases are a match to TRBD2. The CDR3 totals 15 residues. Germline CDR1 and CDR2: SGHRS and YFSETQ. V shed 0 bases and J 5 bases; nucleotides not matched to a gene: 7. DNA of the CDR3: TGCGCCAGCAGCTTGGGATCAGGGAGGGTCGAGACCCAGTACTTC. Protein product: CASSLGSGRVETQYF.

The CDR3 region is CASSPSGGAQNYGYTF. In DNA form, the CDR3 reads TGTGCCAGCAGCCCCTCGGGAGGAGCGCAAAACTATGGCTACACCTTC. V is TRBV7-8 and J is TRBJ1-2; D call uncertain. The V end lost 5 bases, the J end lost 2 bases, and 18 bases lay between the germline ends. The CDR3 contains 16 residues. Germline loops: CDR1 SGHVS, CDR2 FQNEAQ.

This clone was seen more than once but under ten times. The chain uses TRBV5-4 and TRBJ2-5; a weak D match, TRBD1 (5 bases). This CDR3 region has 14 residues. Trimming removed 2 bases from V and 4 bases from J, with 12 bases in between. In germline, CDR1 is SGHNT, CDR2 YYREEE (reference sequence). CDR3 protein: CASSLRGRGETQYF. The CDR3 nucleotides are TGTGCCAGCAGCTTAAGAGGAAGGGGAGAGACCCAGTACTTC.

V usage is TRBV28 and J usage is TRBJ1-5, with D possibly being TRBD1 (5 bases). The germline CDR1 and CDR2 sequences are MDHEN and SYDVKM. Trimming removed 10 bases at V and 1 base at J, with 17 bases between. The CDR3 is made up of 15 amino acids. In nucleotides, the CDR3 is TGTGCCATCGCAGAGGGACTAAGGAGCAATCAGCCCCAGCATTTT. Protein: CAIAEGLRSNQPQHF.